The present entry profiles one T cell receptor (beta chain) with its context. Per the original methods: Estimated nucleated cell counts came from reference gene primer amplification. Measured with immunoSEQ multiplex PCR; TCRdb has only the in-frame clones, and not every one. The V and J calls and clone size are taken from that table; D and trimming were inferred from the DNA. The table has 200,000 to 300,000 clones, 65% to 90% seen once. The CDR3 is 15 amino acids. Germline CDR1 reads LGHNT; CDR2 reads FRNRAP. V shed 5 bases, J shed 9 bases, and the junction held 6 bases outside the gene matches. These data are taken from a study of blood T cell repertoires in COVID-19. Study-wide context: The United States, Italy and Spain provided the acute and convalescent COVID-19 samples. From T cells, B-cell-depleted T cells, or PBMCs came the material, which was cDNA or gDNA.

J is TRBJ2-1 and V is TRBV12-5; 14 bases match TRBD2. This sequence originates from a man aged 40-50 years who had recovered from COVID-19. Sequencing input: peripheral blood. DNA for the CDR3: TGTGCTAGTGGTCTGGGACTAGCGGGAGTTTCTGAGCAGTTCTTC. Protein product: CASGLGLAGVSEQFF.